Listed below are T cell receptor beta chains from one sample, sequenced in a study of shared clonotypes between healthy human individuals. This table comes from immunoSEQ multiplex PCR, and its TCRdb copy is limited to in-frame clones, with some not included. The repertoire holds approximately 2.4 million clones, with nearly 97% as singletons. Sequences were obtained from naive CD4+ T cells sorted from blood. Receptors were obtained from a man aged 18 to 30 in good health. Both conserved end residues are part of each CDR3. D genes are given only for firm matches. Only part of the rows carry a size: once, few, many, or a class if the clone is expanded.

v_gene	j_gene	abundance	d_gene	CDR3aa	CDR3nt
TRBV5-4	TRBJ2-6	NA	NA	CASRTDLSGANVLTF	TGTGCCAGCAGGACCGACCTCTCTGGGGCCAACGTCCTGACTTTC
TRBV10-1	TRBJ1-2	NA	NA	CASSESTSYGYTF	TGCGCCAGCAGTGAGTCAACGAGCTATGGCTACACCTTC
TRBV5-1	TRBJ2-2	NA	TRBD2	CASSLVAGDDTGELFF	TGCGCCAGCAGCTTGGTAGCGGGAGACGACACCGGGGAGCTGTTTTTT
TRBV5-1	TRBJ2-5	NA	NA	CASSPPLTKETQYF	TGCGCCAGCAGTCCACCCCTGACTAAAGAGACCCAGTACTTC
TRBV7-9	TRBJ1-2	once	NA	CASSLRALQPGSRGGYTF	TGTGCCAGCAGCTTAAGGGCCCTTCAACCGGGCAGTAGGGGTGGCTACACCTTC
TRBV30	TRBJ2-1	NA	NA	CAWSAVYNEQFF	TGTGCCTGGAGTGCCGTTTACAATGAGCAGTTCTTC
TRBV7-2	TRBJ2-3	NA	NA	CASSLLVLTDTQYF	TGTGCCAGCAGCTTATTAGTTCTCACAGATACGCAGTATTTT
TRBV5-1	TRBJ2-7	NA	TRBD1	CASSLDRGDHEQYF	TGCGCCAGCAGCTTGGACAGGGGAGACCACGAGCAGTACTTC
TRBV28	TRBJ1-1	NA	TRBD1	CASNNRGHRNEAFF	TGTGCCAGCAATAACAGGGGGCATAGGAATGAAGCTTTCTTT
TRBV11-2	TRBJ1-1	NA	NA	CASSLGTDNTYF	TGTGCCAGCAGCTTGGGTACAGATAATACTTACTTT
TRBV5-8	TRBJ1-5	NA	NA	CASSLGRLTNQPQHF	TGTGCCAGCAGCTTGGGAAGGCTAACTAATCAGCCCCAGCATTTT
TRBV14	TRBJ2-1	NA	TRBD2	CASSPRTSAYNEQFF	TGTGCCAGCAGCCCCCGGACTAGCGCGTACAATGAGCAGTTCTTC
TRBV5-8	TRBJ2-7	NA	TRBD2	CASSYGTSGSSEQYF	TGTGCCAGCAGCTATGGGACTAGCGGGAGTAGCGAGCAGTACTTC
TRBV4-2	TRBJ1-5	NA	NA	CASSQEPGGNQPQHF	TGTGCCAGCAGCCAAGAGCCGGGAGGCAATCAGCCCCAGCATTTT
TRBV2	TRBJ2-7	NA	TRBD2	CASSEQAGPYEQYF	TGTGCCAGCAGTGAACAAGCGGGACCCTACGAGCAGTACTTC
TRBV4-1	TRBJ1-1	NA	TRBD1	CASSQRDSNTEAFF	TGCGCCAGCAGCCAAAGGGACAGTAACACTGAAGCTTTCTTT
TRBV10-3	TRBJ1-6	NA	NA	CAITPSGSPLHF	TGTGCCATCACCCCCAGTGGATCACCCCTCCACTTT
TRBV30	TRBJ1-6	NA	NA	CAWSATGSASPLHF	TGTGCCTGGAGTGCAACGGGATCGGCTTCACCCCTCCACTTT
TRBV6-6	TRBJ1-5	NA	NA	CASSQGNGQPQHF	TGTGCCAGCAGCCAGGGCAACGGTCAGCCCCAGCATTTT
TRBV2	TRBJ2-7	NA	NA	CASRAAGHTYEQYF	TGTGCCAGCAGGGCGGCGGGCCACACCTACGAGCAGTACTTC
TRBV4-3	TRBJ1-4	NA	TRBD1	CASSRDRGTEKLFF	TGCGCCAGCAGCCGGGACAGGGGGACAGAAAAACTGTTTTTT
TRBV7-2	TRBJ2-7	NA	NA	CASSSTGNSYEQYF	TGTGCCAGCAGCTCTACAGGGAACTCCTACGAGCAGTACTTC
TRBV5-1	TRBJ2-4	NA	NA	CASSLDRSKNIQYF	TGCGCCAGCAGCTTGGACCGGTCCAAAAACATTCAGTACTTC
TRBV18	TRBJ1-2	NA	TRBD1	CASSSGTGNNYGYTF	TGTGCCAGCTCATCGGGGACAGGAAACAACTATGGCTACACCTTC
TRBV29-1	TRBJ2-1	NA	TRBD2	CSVEERLAAYNEQFF	TGCAGCGTTGAAGAGCGACTAGCGGCCTACAATGAGCAGTTCTTC
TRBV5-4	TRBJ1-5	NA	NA	CASSDDSNQPQHF	TGTGCCAGCAGCGACGACAGCAATCAGCCCCAGCATTTT
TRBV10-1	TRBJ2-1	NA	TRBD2	CASSELGLAGGPRSNEQFF	TGCGCCAGCAGTGAACTCGGACTAGCGGGAGGGCCGCGAAGTAATGAGCAGTTCTTC
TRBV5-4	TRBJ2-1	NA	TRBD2	CASSFGLAGWKGEYNEQFF	TGTGCCAGCAGCTTCGGGCTAGCGGGTTGGAAAGGGGAGTACAATGAGCAGTTCTTC
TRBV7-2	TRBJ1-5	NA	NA	CASSLRDDQPQHF	TGTGCCAGCAGCTTAAGGGACGATCAGCCCCAGCATTTT
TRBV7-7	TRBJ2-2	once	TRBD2	CASSLSGGKATGELFF	TGTGCTAGCAGTTTAAGCGGGGGGAAGGCCACCGGGGAGCTGTTTTTT
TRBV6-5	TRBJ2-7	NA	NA	CASSSNIDGEQYF	TGTGCCAGCAGTTCCAATATCGATGGCGAGCAGTACTTC
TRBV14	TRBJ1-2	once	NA	CASSHEWGGYTF	TGTGCCAGCAGCCATGAATGGGGTGGCTACACCTTC
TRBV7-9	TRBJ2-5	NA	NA	CASSPHGVGPRRGETQYF	TGTGCCAGCAGCCCCCATGGGGTAGGACCGAGGAGGGGCGAGACCCAGTACTTC
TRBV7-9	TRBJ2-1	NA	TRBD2	CASSRSGGTDEQFF	TGTGCCAGCAGCCGAAGCGGGGGGACCGATGAGCAGTTCTTC
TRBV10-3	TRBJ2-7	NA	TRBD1	CATDRGGEQYF	TGTGCCACGGACAGGGGTGGAGAGCAGTACTTC
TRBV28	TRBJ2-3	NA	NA	CASSSTSTDTQYF	TGTGCCAGCAGCTCGACTAGCACAGATACGCAGTATTTT
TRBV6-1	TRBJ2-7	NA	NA	CASSGMRDARYEQYF	TGTGCCAGCAGTGGAATGAGGGACGCCCGGTACGAGCAGTACTTC
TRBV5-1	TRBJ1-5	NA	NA	CASSLGGFNQPQHF	TGCGCCAGCAGCTTGGGTGGCTTCAATCAGCCCCAGCATTTT
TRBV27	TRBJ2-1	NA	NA	CASTGRPYNEQFF	TGTGCCAGCACCGGCAGACCTTACAATGAGCAGTTCTTC
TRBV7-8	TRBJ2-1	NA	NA	CASSYPGAYNEQFF	TGTGCCAGCAGCTACCCAGGGGCCTACAATGAGCAGTTCTTC